The 26 T cell receptor beta chains reported below all come from one sample, sequenced in a study of T cells after yellow fever vaccination. TCRdb analysed the 5' RACE reads with MiXCR anew, one entry per CDR3 protein. The table shows some 150,000 distinct CDR3 sequences, with 9.5% to 11% occurring only once. Sequences were derived from CD8+ T cells sorted from PBMCs, sampled 15 days after the yellow fever booster vaccination. All receptors come from a young man who received the YFV17D yellow fever vaccine.

The chain is built from TRBV10-3 and TRBJ2-7; 9 bases match TRBD1. Germline-derived CDR1 and CDR2 are ENHRY and SYGVKD. The V gene end was trimmed by 1 base and the J gene end by 5 bases; junction bases not matched to a gene: 9. This CDR3 is built from 16 residues. CDR3 sequence: CAISELRKQGAHEQYF. CDR3 bases: TGTGCCATCAGTGAGTTACGGAAACAGGGGGCTCACGAGCAGTACTTC.

This clonotype occurred many times. This chain connects TRBV4-1 to TRBJ2-1; D is unresolved. Looked up from germline, CDR1 is MGHRA and CDR2 is YSYEKL. The CDR3 runs to 15 residues. V was shortened by 1 base and J by 8 bases, with 15 bases between the two germline ends. CDR3 nucleotides: TGCGCCAGCAGCCAAGTAGCCCGCAATGCAGATGAGCAGTTCTTC. This encodes CASSQVARNADEQFF.

This CDR3 reads CASGWGTQETQYF. CDR3 bases: TGTGCCAGCGGTTGGGGGACCCAAGAGACCCAGTACTTC. This sequence joins TRBV6-2 or TRBV6-3 and TRBJ2-5, with D perhaps TRBD1 or TRBD2 (5 bases each). The CDR3 sequence is 13 residues long. Germline V gene sequence: CDR1 MNHEY, CDR2 SVGEGT. Trimming cost V 8 bases and J 1 base, with 11 bases left between them.

The V call is TRBV23-1, the J call TRBJ2-7; TRBD1 matches 8 bases. TRBV23-1 belongs to the ORF category, with a function that is uncertain. The CDR3 has 14 residues. J lost 3 bases, V lost 5 bases, and 6 bases had no gene match. CDR3 in amino acids: CASSYGQGYYEQYV. The CDR3 DNA sequence: TGCGCCAGCAGTTACGGACAGGGATACTACGAGCAGTACGTC.

The chain recombines TRBV11-2 with TRBJ2-5; perhaps TRBD2 as D (5 bases). The CDR3 loop spans 16 amino acids. Germline lookup yields CDR1 SGHAT and CDR2 FQNNGV. V dropped 5 bases and J dropped 5 bases, with 21 bases sitting between them. Here the CDR3 DNA reads TGTGCCAGCAGCCTACTACTAGTAACTGTTCCGGAGACCCAGTACTTC. The encoded protein is CASSLLLVTVPETQYF. The full variable domain, its missing parts supplied by reference TRBV11-2 and TRBJ2-5, is EAGVAQSPRYKIIEKRQSVAFWCNPISGHATLYWYQQILGQGPKLLIQFQNNGVVDDSQLPKDRFSAERLKGVDSTLKIQPAKLEDSAVYLCASSLLLVTVPETQYFGPGTRLLVL.

This clonotype was counted between two and nine times. The genes are TRBV5-4 and TRBJ2-3; weak D call: TRBD1 (5 bases). V lost 3 bases and J 3 bases, leaving 11 bases between the germline ends. Germline V lookup: CDR1 SGHNT, CDR2 YYREEE (reference sequence). The CDR3 is 14 residues long. DNA of the CDR3: TGTGCCAGCAGCTACATTGACAGTACAGATACGCAGTATTTT. Protein product: CASSYIDSTDTQYF.

This clonotype appeared a few times. This chain joins TRBV11-2 and TRBJ2-5; 7 bases fit TRBD2. Trimming took 5 bases from V and 4 from J; bases not matched to a gene: 7. The CDR3 length is 14 residues. The germline CDR1 and CDR2 sequences are SGHAT and FQNNGV. The CDR3 is CASSPGLGLETQYF. CDR3 in DNA: TGTGCCAGCAGCCCAGGACTAGGTTTAGAGACCCAGTACTTC.

This clonotype appeared a few times. V and J are TRBV20-1 and TRBJ2-5; TRBD2 matches 14 bases. The CDR3 length is 17 residues. The V gene end was trimmed by 3 bases and the J gene end by 4 bases; junction bases not matched to a gene: 10. CDR1 is DFQATT, CDR2 SNEGSKA, per germline (reference sequence). The DNA of the CDR3 is TGCAGTGCTAGGACCCTGACTAGCGGGGGGGCCGGAGAGACCCAGTACTTC. Translated, it gives CSARTLTSGGAGETQYF.

This clonotype occurred a few times. The chain links TRBV4-1 to TRBJ1-4; no reliable D call. The V gene's germline CDR1 is MGHRA and CDR2 YSYEKL. The CDR3 contains 13 residues. The V and J ends lost 6 bases and 2 bases respectively, with 7 bases between them. CDR3 amino acids: CASSAGTNEKLFF. The DNA for the CDR3 is TGCGCCAGCAGTGCGGGGACTAATGAAAAACTGTTTTTT.

The chain couples TRBV7-2 to TRBJ2-3, with 12 bases lining up with TRBD2. Germline-derived CDR1 and CDR2 are SGHTA and FQGNSA. This CDR3 has 18 residues. V shed 5 bases, J shed 2 bases, and the junction held 11 bases outside the gene matches. The CDR3 spells CASSPGTSGGIVTDTQYF. The CDR3 coding sequence is TGTGCCAGCAGCCCAGGCACTAGCGGGGGGATAGTCACAGATACGCAGTATTTT.

This clonotype was detected ten times or more. The chain joins TRBV6-2 or TRBV6-3 to TRBJ2-3; 8 bases agree with TRBD2. CDR3 length: 12 residues. The J segment lost 10 bases and the V segment lost 4 bases, leaving 4 bases of the junction unmatched. Germline lookup yields CDR1 MNHEY and CDR2 SVGEGT. The CDR3 bases are TGTGCCAGCAGTTCCAGCGGGGGCCCGCAGTATTTT. This codes for CASSSSGGPQYF.

This clonotype was recorded a few times. The chain has TRBV6-2 or TRBV6-3 and TRBJ2-5; the match to TRBD2 covers 8 bases. Per the germline V gene, CDR1 is MNHEY and CDR2 is SVGEGT. With 5 bases clipped from V and 0 bases from J, the junction kept 11 bases outside the gene matches. This CDR3 contains 17 residues. CDR3: CASSPTGTRLYQETQYF. The CDR3 bases are TGTGCCAGCAGTCCGACCGGGACTAGGCTCTACCAAGAGACCCAGTACTTC.

CDR3 sequence reads: CSASQTGTSEAFF. The CDR3 bases are TGCAGTGCTAGCCAGACAGGGACCTCTGAAGCTTTCTTT. The chain joins TRBV20-1 to TRBJ1-1; 7 nucleotides agree with TRBD1. This CDR3 comprises 13 residues. The V gene end was trimmed by 3 bases and the J gene end by 6 bases; junction bases not matched to a gene: 7. The germline CDR1 and CDR2 sequences are DFQATT and SNEGSKA (reference sequence).

The gene calls are TRBV5-6 and TRBJ2-6; D is ambiguous. Per germline, CDR1 SGHDT and CDR2 YYEEEE. This CDR3 is 13 amino acids long. The V and J ends lost 3 bases and 4 bases respectively, with 5 bases between them. The CDR3 reads CASSWSGANVLTF. The CDR3 DNA sequence: TGTGCCAGCAGCTGGTCGGGGGCCAACGTCCTGACTTTC.

This clonotype was counted at least ten times. The chain has TRBV27 and TRBJ2-4; D gene ambiguous. Looked up from germline, CDR1 is MNHEY and CDR2 is SMNVEV (reference sequence). The CDR3 has 14 residues. V was cut by 0 bases and J by 1 base, with 4 bases left in between. The chain's CDR3 is CASSLSGAKNIQYF. In DNA form, the CDR3 reads TGTGCCAGCAGTTTATCCGGGGCCAAAAACATTCAGTACTTC.

CDR3 amino acids: CAINDGGPNTGELFF. The CDR3 region has the DNA TGTGCCATCAATGACGGGGGCCCGAACACCGGGGAGCTGTTTTTT. The V call is TRBV10-3, the J call TRBJ2-2; D might be TRBD1 or TRBD2, each matching 6 bases. The CDR3 contains 15 residues. V was shortened by 7 bases and J by 0 bases, with 12 bases between the two germline ends. The V gene's germline CDR1 is ENHRY and CDR2 SYGVKD.

This clonotype was recorded many times. V usage is TRBV5-5 and J usage is TRBJ2-1; D is unclear. The length of the CDR3 is 13 residues. From germline, CDR1 is SGHKS and CDR2 YYEKEE (reference sequence). Trimming took 0 bases from V and 8 from J, leaving 9 bases between them. The CDR3 bases are TGTGCCAGCAGCTTGGCTAGGCAGGATGAGCAGTTCTTC. It encodes CASSLARQDEQFF.

There are a few counts of this clonotype. The CDR3 loop is CASSPPVGQSNTEAFF. The CDR3 nucleotides are TGTGCCAGCTCACCACCTGTGGGGCAGTCGAACACTGAAGCTTTCTTT. The chain uses TRBV18 and TRBJ1-1, with D perhaps matching TRBD1 (5 bases). Germline CDR1 KGHSH, CDR2 LQKENI. The CDR3 totals 16 residues. V gave up 0 bases and J gave up 1 base, with 12 bases separating them.

This clonotype appeared a few times. This chain uses TRBV2 with TRBJ2-2, with 7 bases that match TRBD2. The V and J ends lost 6 bases and 5 bases, in that order; junction bases with no gene match: 15. This CDR3 spans 17 amino acids. Germline CDR1 reads SNHLY; CDR2 reads FYNNEI. The DNA of the CDR3 is TGTGCCAGCAGGCAGCTGAGCCCAGGGAGGGGTACCGGGGAGCTGTTTTTT. Amino acid sequence: CASRQLSPGRGTGELFF.

This clonotype has a handful of counts. The chain links TRBV6-2 or TRBV6-3 to TRBJ1-2; D gene uncertain. Per germline, CDR1 MNHEY and CDR2 SVGEGT. The CDR3 is 12 residues long. The V gene lost 2 bases and the J gene lost 8 bases, with 9 bases spanning the gap. The CDR3, as DNA: TGTGCCAGCAGTTACATAGGGAGAGGCTACACCTTC. Translating gives CASSYIGRGYTF.

This clonotype has a single count. A read error may be the cause here, since a much bigger clone is one base away. The chain couples TRBV27 to TRBJ2-7; 8 bases are a match to TRBD1. Germline CDR1 reads MNHEY; CDR2 reads SMNVEV (reference sequence). CDR3 length equals 14 residues. V trimming: 2 bases; J trimming: 0 bases; junction bases outside the gene matches: 0. In DNA form, the CDR3 reads TGTGCCAGCAGTTTACAGGGGGCCTCCTACGAGCAGTACTTC. Translation: CASSLQGASYEQYF.

CDR3 residues: CASRPDRGDTEAFF. For the CDR3, the DNA is TGTGCCAGCAGACCCGACAGGGGGGACACTGAAGCTTTCTTT. The gene calls are TRBV13 and TRBJ1-1, with 9 positions matching TRBD1. V shed 6 bases, J shed 3 bases, and the junction held 5 bases outside the gene matches. Looked up from germline, CDR1 is PRHDT and CDR2 is FYEKMQ (reference sequence). The length of the CDR3 is 14 residues.

This clonotype was counted only a few times. The chain has TRBV25-1 and TRBJ2-1, with 7 bases matching TRBD2. In germline, CDR1 is MGHDK, CDR2 SYGVNS. V shed 7 bases and J 7 bases; nucleotides not matched to a gene: 13. This CDR3 region has 15 residues. CDR3 loop: CASTAMGAGKNEQFF. The CDR3 bases are TGTGCCAGCACCGCAATGGGAGCGGGGAAAAATGAGCAGTTCTTC.

The CDR3 sequence: CASSQGLGPRETQYF. DNA of the CDR3: TGTGCCAGCAGCCAAGGGCTGGGGCCCAGAGAGACCCAGTACTTC. The genes are TRBV3-1 and TRBJ2-5; D perhaps matches TRBD1 (5 bases). This CDR3 is 15 amino acids long. Germline values: CDR1 LGHDT, CDR2 YNNKEL (reference sequence). Trimming cost V 1 base and J 4 bases, with 13 bases left between them.

The V call is TRBV7-9, the J call TRBJ1-2, with no clear D. Germline CDR1 is SEHNR and CDR2 is FQNEAQ (reference sequence). The CDR3 length is 13 residues. Trimming removed 3 bases at V and 4 bases at J, with 9 bases between. CDR3 sequence reads: CASSFGLSYGYTF. CDR3 sequence (DNA): TGTGCCAGCAGCTTCGGCCTCTCCTATGGCTACACCTTC.

This clonotype was counted a few times. The J gene is TRBJ1-2, the V gene TRBV9, with 7 bases identical to TRBD1. The V and J ends lost 3 bases and 8 bases, in that order; junction bases with no gene match: 19. Germline CDR1 SGDLS, CDR2 YYNGEE. CDR3 length equals 17 residues. For the CDR3, the DNA is TGTGCCAGCAGCGCCTCTGTCAACAGGGGATTGAGGGACGGCTACACCTTC. Its translation: CASSASVNRGLRDGYTF.